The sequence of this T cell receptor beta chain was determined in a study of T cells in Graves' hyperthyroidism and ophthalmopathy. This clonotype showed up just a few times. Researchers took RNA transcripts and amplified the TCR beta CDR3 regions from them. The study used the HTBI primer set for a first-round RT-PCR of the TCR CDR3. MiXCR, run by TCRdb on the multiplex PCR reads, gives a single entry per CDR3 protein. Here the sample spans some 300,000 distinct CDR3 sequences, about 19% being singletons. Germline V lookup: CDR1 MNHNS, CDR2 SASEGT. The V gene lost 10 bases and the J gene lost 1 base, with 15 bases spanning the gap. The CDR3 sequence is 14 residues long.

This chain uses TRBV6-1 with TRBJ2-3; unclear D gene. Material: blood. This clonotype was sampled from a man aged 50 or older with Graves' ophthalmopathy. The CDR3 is CATFLPGGTDTQYF. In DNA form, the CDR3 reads TGTGCCACCTTCTTGCCGGGTGGCACAGATACGCAGTATTTT.